The present entry profiles one T cell receptor beta chain with its context. Germline CDR1 and CDR2: MNHEY and SMNVEV (reference sequence). CDR3 length equals 17 residues. Trimming took 2 bases from V and 6 from J; bases not matched to a gene: 13. This record comes from a study of T cell responses to AZD1222 COVID-19 vaccine. Generated by immunoSEQ multiplex PCR, the TCRdb table keeps only in-frame clones and is missing some. Here the sample spans 100,000 to 150,000 clones, 70% to 90% being singletons. This specimen was peripheral blood, taken on day 0 of AZD1222 vaccination. The receptor's source is an adult in good health. The chain is built from TRBV27 and TRBJ1-2; 9 bases align to TRBD1. CDR3 sequence (DNA): TGTGCCAGCAGTTTAAGTGGAGGGACAGGGTGGTTTGATGGCTACACCTTC. It yields the protein CASSLSGGTGWFDGYTF.